The source of this T cell receptor beta chain is a study of beta chain features in type 1 diabetes. Study-level findings and limits: TCRB CDR3 length was moderately but significantly reduced in all four CD4+ subsets of Type 1 diabetes patients.

A few counts support this clone. Its antigen remains unidentified. Other DNA sequences in the sample encode the same CDR3. Investigators reverse transcribed all isolated RNA, so they sequenced expressed TCRB transcripts. The table came from immunoSEQ multiplex PCR; TCRdb's copy has only in-frame clones and leaves some out. The sample lists about 370,000 clones, about 10% occurring once. CD4+ cells of the naive, central memory, regulatory and stem cell-like memory types were sorted via CD45RO/CCR7/CD25/CD127/CD95/CD27. The junction had 4 bases not matched to a gene; V was cut back by 2 bases and J by 3 bases. Germline lookup yields CDR1 SGHRS and CDR2 YFSETQ. The length of the CDR3 is 14 residues.

The specimen was central memory CD4+ T cells from blood. This receptor was obtained from a man in his thirties or forties with type 1 diabetes. The chain combines TRBV5-1 with TRBJ1-1; TRBD1 aligns across 7 bases. The CDR3 loop reads CASSLQGSDTEAFF. The CDR3 DNA reads as TGCGCCAGCAGCTTACAGGGGTCCGACACTGAAGCTTTCTTT.